This T cell receptor beta chain appears in the sequencing data of a study of beta chain features in type 1 diabetes. Study-wide background: No age, gender or cell yield differences were seen between patients and healthy donors. Findings and limits, study-wide: Naive, central memory and Treg TCRB repertoires appeared more alike in patients than in healthy donors. There was a moderate but significant shortening of TCRB CDR3s in all four CD4+ subsets of Type 1 diabetes patients.

This clone is a singleton in its sample. Its cognate antigen is unknown. Expressed TCRB transcripts were sequenced because the entire RNA isolate underwent reverse transcription. The data were produced by immunoSEQ multiplex PCR, yet TCRdb's version contains in-frame clones alone and is incomplete. The table lists some 900,000 clones, roughly 15% of them singletons. The sample taken for sequencing was naive CD4+ T cells from blood. The receptor was isolated from a woman younger than 30 in good health.

The CDR3 coding sequence is TGTGCCAGCAGCTTACAGGGAAGCACCGAAGCTTTCTTT. Protein: CASSLQGSTEAFF. The rearrangement uses TRBV11-3 and TRBJ1-1, with D possibly being TRBD1 (5 bases). Germline assignment: CDR1 SGHNT and CDR2 YENEEA. Trimming stripped 2 bases from V and 8 bases from J, with 12 bases between. The CDR3 runs 13 residues.